The rows below give T cell receptor beta chains drawn from one sample of a study of blood T cell repertoires in COVID-19. The method was immunoSEQ multiplex PCR; TCRdb's version includes in-frame clones alone and lacks a portion of them. The sample includes under 300,000 clones, 70% to 90% of them seen just once. Sequencing was carried out using peripheral blood. Source of these receptors: a man aged 18 to 30 with active or convalescent COVID-19. CDR3s include the opening cysteine and the closing phenylalanine or tryptophan. D genes are given only for firm matches. Size is omitted from some rows. Given values are once, few, many or a class for expanded clones.

>few|TRBD2|TRBJ2-3|TRBV5-4
TGTGCCAGCAGCTTTTGGGAGGGGAATACGCAGTATTTT
CASSFWEGNTQYF
>.|.|TRBJ1-6|TRBV2
TGTGCCAGCGGCGGCCAAGATAATTCACCCCTCCACTTT
CASGGQDNSPLHF
>few|TRBD1|TRBJ2-1|TRBV7-3
TGTGCCAGCAGCTGGGGACAGGGGGATCGGGATGAGCAGTTCTTC
CASSWGQGDRDEQFF
>.|TRBD2|TRBJ2-3|TRBV24-1
TGTGCCACCAGTGATTTGCCGGGACTAAACCCCGATACGCAGTATTTT
CATSDLPGLNPDTQYF
>.|TRBD1|TRBJ1-1|TRBV9
TGTGCCAGCAGCGAGACAGGGATGAACACTGAAGCTTTCTTT
CASSETGMNTEAFF
>.|.|TRBJ2-3|TRBV28
TGTGCCAGCAGTTTGGCGGGGCGGACAGATACGCAGTATTTT
CASSLAGRTDTQYF
>.|TRBD1|TRBJ1-1|TRBV24-1
TGTGCCAGCGGAAGGGACAGGGGCATATTGGGCACTGAAGCTTTCTTT
CASGRDRGILGTEAFF
>.|.|TRBJ2-2|TRBV11-3
TGTGCCAGCAGTCTTACTAGTGATCTCGGGGAGCTGTTTTTT
CASSLTSDLGELFF
>.|.|TRBJ2-7|TRBV10-3
TGTGCAACCAACACAGGGTCCTACGAGCAGTACTTC
CATNTGSYEQYF
>.|TRBD1|TRBJ2-5|TRBV6-5
TGTGCCAGTGAAGACAGGGACCAAGAGACCCAGTACTTC
CASEDRDQETQYF
>.|TRBD1|TRBJ2-5|TRBV20-1
TGCAGTGCAAGTAGGGGGCCCCAAGAGACCCAGTACTTC
CSASRGPQETQYF
>.|.|TRBJ2-7|TRBV7-3
TGTGCCAGCAGCTTACAGGCAGGGGCCTACGAGCAGTACTTC
CASSLQAGAYEQYF
>.|TRBD1|TRBJ1-1|TRBV19
TGTGCCAGTAGGATAGGACAGGGGAGTACTGAAGCTTTCTTT
CASRIGQGSTEAFF
>.|.|TRBJ2-1|TRBV6-5
TGTGCCAGCAGTCCTATACTGAACAATGAGCAGTTCTTC
CASSPILNNEQFF
>.|.|TRBJ1-5|TRBV28
TGTGCCAGCAGCAAGACACAGTCTGTTCAGCCCCAGCATTTT
CASSKTQSVQPQHF
>.|.|TRBJ1-5|TRBV3-1/TRBV3-2
TGTGCCAGCAGCCAAGGGGGGGGAAATCAGCCCCAGCATTTT
CASSQGGGNQPQHF
>.|.|TRBJ2-1|TRBV4-3
TGCGCCAGCAGCCAAGACGGAGGACCCCGCTCCTACAATGAGCAGTTCTTC
CASSQDGGPRSYNEQFF
>.|.|TRBJ1-2|TRBV7-2
TGTGCCAGCCGATATTCGGGGGGCGATGGCTACACCTTC
CASRYSGGDGYTF
>.|TRBD2|TRBJ2-2|TRBV12-5
TGTGCTAGTGTTGGACAGGGTACACTAGCGGGGGGGCGGAACACCGGGGAGCTGTTTTTT
CASVGQGTLAGGRNTGELFF
>.|TRBD1|TRBJ1-5|TRBV19
TGTGCCAGTAGAACCAATGACAGGGGCATGCATCAGCCCCAGCATTTT
CASRTNDRGMHQPQHF
>.|TRBD1|TRBJ2-1|TRBV4-1
TGCGCCAGCAGCCTTCCTTACGGACAGGGTACCAATGAGCAGTTCTTC
CASSLPYGQGTNEQFF
>.|.|TRBJ2-5|TRBV5-1
TGCGCCAGCAGCTTGGCCACAGGGTGGGGGGAGACCCAGTACTTC
CASSLATGWGETQYF
>.|TRBD1|TRBJ1-1|TRBV11-3
TGTGCCAGCAGCTGGACAGGTGAAACTGAAGCTTTCTTT
CASSWTGETEAFF
>few|TRBD1|TRBJ1-2|TRBV19
TGTGCCAGTAGTATGGGACAGGTTAACTATGGCTACACCTTC
CASSMGQVNYGYTF
>.|TRBD1|TRBJ2-7|TRBV28
TGTGCCAGCACTACAGGGGGCAATTCCTACGAGCAGTACTTC
CASTTGGNSYEQYF
>.|.|TRBJ1-6|TRBV9
TGTGCCAGCAGCGTAGGGGGGGGGACATCGGATTCACCCCTCCACTTT
CASSVGGGTSDSPLHF
>.|TRBD1|TRBJ2-1|TRBV24-1
TGTGCCACCAGTGCCACCTACGGGACAGGGGCTCTAAATGAGCAGTTCTTC
CATSATYGTGALNEQFF
>.|TRBD1|TRBJ1-1|TRBV19
TGTGCCAGTAGTATAGGACAGGGTTGGCGGAACACTGAAGCTTTCTTT
CASSIGQGWRNTEAFF
>.|.|TRBJ1-6|TRBV27
TGTGCCAGCAGCCCGACAGGATTGAGTTCACCCCTCCACTTT
CASSPTGLSSPLHF
>.|TRBD2|TRBJ2-3|TRBV24-1
TGTGCCACCAGTGAGGTAGCGGGAGAGGTAGATACGCAGTATTTT
CATSEVAGEVDTQYF
>.|.|TRBJ1-4|TRBV3-1/TRBV3-2
TGTGCCAGCAGCCAAGAGAGTGAAAAACTGTTTTTT
CASSQESEKLFF
>.|.|TRBJ1-4|TRBV30
TGTGCCTCCCAGCGGGCGGGAGGCGAAAAACTGTTTTTT
CASQRAGGEKLFF
>few|.|TRBJ2-3|TRBV19
TGTGCCACTGCAACCGGGACTGGCACAGATACGCAGTATTTT
CATATGTGTDTQYF
>.|TRBD1|TRBJ2-6|TRBV28
TGTGCCAGCAGTACAGGGGAGAGTGGGGCCAACGTCCTGACTTTC
CASSTGESGANVLTF
>.|.|TRBJ2-4|TRBV4-2
TGTGCCAGCAGCCAAGAGGGAGTTCAGTACTTC
CASSQEGVQYF
>.|TRBD1|TRBJ2-1|TRBV5-6
TGTGCCAGCAGCCGGTTTGAGGACAGGGGACATGAGCAGTTCTTC
CASSRFEDRGHEQFF
>.|.|TRBJ1-6|TRBV28
TGTGCCAGCAGTTTTGCGGGGAGGACCAATTCACCCCTCCACTTT
CASSFAGRTNSPLHF
>.|TRBD1|TRBJ2-7|TRBV5-4
TGTGCCAGCAGCTACCGGGACAGTTCTCCCTACGAGCAGTACTTC
CASSYRDSSPYEQYF
>.|TRBD1|TRBJ2-7|TRBV4-2
TGTGCCAGCAGCCAACGACAGGGATCCTACGAGCAGTACTTC
CASSQRQGSYEQYF
>few|.|TRBJ2-5|TRBV7-2
TGTGCCAGCAGCTCCTCGACAGTGCCTGAGACCCAGTACTTC
CASSSSTVPETQYF
>.|.|TRBJ2-5|TRBV5-4
TGTGCCAGCAGCTTGGCCAAGGGGGAGACCCAGTACTTC
CASSLAKGETQYF
>.|.|TRBJ2-7|TRBV6-5
TGTGCCAGCAGCGCCCGGACAGACTACGAGCAGTACTTC
CASSARTDYEQYF
>.|.|TRBJ2-7|TRBV5-1
TGCGCCAGCAGCTTAGGACAGCACTACGAGCAGTACTTC
CASSLGQHYEQYF
>.|TRBD1|TRBJ1-6|TRBV4-2
TGTGCCAGCAGCCAAGGGGACAGAAATTCACCCCTCCACTTT
CASSQGDRNSPLHF
>few|TRBD1|TRBJ1-1|TRBV27
TGTGCCAGCAGTTCGGGACAGGTGAACACTGAAGCTTTCTTT
CASSSGQVNTEAFF
>.|.|TRBJ2-7|TRBV11-2
TGTGCCAGCAGCTTAGTGGGCGACGAGCAGTACTTC
CASSLVGDEQYF
>.|.|TRBJ1-1|TRBV5-1
TGCGCCAGCAGCCCGCGCGTTTCCCCCTTTAGGACACATAATTATAACGCTGAAGCTTTCTTT
CASSPRVSPFRTHNYNAEAFF
>.|.|TRBJ1-2|TRBV20-1
TGCAGTGCCAGAGGGGAGTATGGCTACACCTTC
CSARGEYGYTF
>.|.|TRBJ1-1|TRBV5-6
TGTGCCAGCAGCTTGGTATACACTGAAGCTTTCTTT
CASSLVYTEAFF
>.|TRBD2|TRBJ2-3|TRBV6-5
TGTGCCAGCCGGAGCGGGAGTCTGGGAGATACGCAGTATTTT
CASRSGSLGDTQYF
>.|.|TRBJ2-7|TRBV15
TGTGCCACCAGCAGAGGAAGAGGCCAGGGTTGGGAGCAGTACTTC
CATSRGRGQGWEQYF
>.|.|TRBJ2-2|TRBV4-2
TGTGCCAGCAGCGACTTCTTACGGAACACCGGGGAGCTGTTTTTT
CASSDFLRNTGELFF